This entry features one TCR beta chain sequence. Its antigen remains unidentified. TCRdb re-analysed the 5' RACE reads in MiXCR, keeping a single row per CDR3 protein. The sample holds hundreds of thousands of distinct CDR3 sequences, about a sixth seen once. The data were taken from a study of CD8 T cells in ankylosing spondylitis. Study results and limitations: Seemingly characteristic of ankylosing spondylitis blood was a TCR beta motif consisting of under 10 highly homologous variants. Earlier studies detected some motif variants in reactive arthritis synovial fluid and blood.

Germline lookup yields CDR1 SGHRS and CDR2 YFSETQ. This CDR3 spans 17 amino acids. V lost 4 bases to trimming and J lost 3 bases; unmatched junction nucleotides: 13. This clonotype was sampled from a male donor with ankylosing spondylitis. This chain connects TRBV5-1 to TRBJ2-7, with TRBD1 matching 10 bases. Sequences were obtained from blood, either unsorted or a sorted T cell fraction (not recorded which). This CDR3 is CASSKGQGPGGLYEQYF. As DNA, the CDR3 is TGCGCCAGCAGCAAGGGACAGGGGCCGGGTGGGCTCTACGAGCAGTACTTC.